Below are 11 T cell receptor beta chains sequenced from a single sample in a study of cytomegalovirus exposure and HLA in healthy donors. The PCR was carried out with 60 Vbeta primers and 13 Jbeta primers. Sequencing was performed with immunoSEQ multiplex PCR; in TCRdb, only in-frame clones are kept and a portion is missing. The table shows about 170,000 clones, with over 65% occurring only once. The sample was PBMCs. The receptors derive from a woman in her thirties in good health and CMV-seropositive.

The rearrangement joins TRBV29-1 to TRBJ1-1; unclear D gene. Germline V gene data show CDR1 as SQVTM and CDR2 as ANQGSEA. The CDR3 consists of 14 residues. The ends were cut back, 6 bases at V and 4 bases at J, with 18 bases in the middle. Written as DNA, the CDR3 is TGCAGCGTGGGAAAATCCGGGGATGGCACTGAAGCTTTCTTT. Protein product: CSVGKSGDGTEAFF.

A few counts support this clone. The chain recombines TRBV11-2 with TRBJ2-7, with 13 bases lining up with TRBD2. CDR3 length: 18 amino acids. V lost 4 bases and J lost 1; bases outside the gene matches: 10. The V gene's germline CDR1 is SGHAT and CDR2 FQNNGV. DNA for the CDR3: TGTGCCAGCAGCTCCCCAGGACTAGCGGGAGTTAAGTCCTACGAGCAGTACTTC. Translating it yields CASSSPGLAGVKSYEQYF.

The rearrangement joins TRBV5-1 to TRBJ2-1; D is undetermined. The CDR3 is made up of 14 amino acids. V was pared by 2 bases and J by 0 bases, with 6 bases between. CDR1 and CDR2 (germline): SGHRS, YFSETQ. The CDR3 DNA reads TGCGCCAGCAGCTTAGAGAGCTCCTACAATGAGCAGTTCTTC. Translation gives CASSLESSYNEQFF.

In DNA, the CDR3 is TGTGCCAGCAGCCCCGGACAGCTTAATGAAAAACTGTTTTTT. It codes for CASSPGQLNEKLFF. The chain employs TRBV9 and TRBJ1-4; D is perhaps TRBD1 (6 bases). The CDR3 covers 14 residues. V was trimmed by 4 bases and J by 4 bases, leaving 11 bases between them. Germline values: CDR1 SGDLS, CDR2 YYNGEE.

This rearrangement joins TRBV25-1 to TRBJ1-1; 7 nucleotides match TRBD1. The CDR3 is 16 amino acids. From germline, CDR1 is MGHDK and CDR2 SYGVNS. The V and J ends lost 2 bases and 0 bases, in that order; junction bases with no gene match: 6. The CDR3: CASSETGVRMNTEAFF. In nucleotides, the CDR3 is TGTGCCAGCAGTGAAACAGGGGTAAGGATGAACACTGAAGCTTTCTTT.

This clone appeared once. This sequence joins TRBV10-3 and TRBJ1-1; no firm D call. The V gene's germline CDR1 is ENHRY and CDR2 SYGVKD. The CDR3 covers 12 residues. Trimming removed 9 bases at V and 5 bases at J, with 13 bases between. The CDR3 region is CAITSRGTEAFF. The CDR3 region has the DNA TGTGCCATAACCTCCCGAGGTACTGAAGCTTTCTTT.

V is TRBV20-1 and J is TRBJ2-7, with no clear D. The V gene lost 5 bases and the J gene lost 4 bases, with 9 bases spanning the gap. The V gene's germline CDR1 is DFQATT and CDR2 SNEGSKA (reference sequence). The length of the CDR3 is 11 residues. This CDR3 reads CSAGDGYEQYF. For the CDR3, the DNA is TGCAGTGCTGGCGACGGGTACGAGCAGTACTTC.

The chain joins TRBV11-3 to TRBJ2-3, with TRBD1 matching over 9 bases. CDR1 is SGHNT, CDR2 YENEEA, per germline. The V segment lost 5 bases and the J segment 1 base; nucleotides outside the gene matches: 7. This CDR3 contains 16 residues. CDR3 protein: CASSPHRTGGTDTQYF. CDR3 nucleotide sequence: TGTGCCAGCAGCCCCCACCGGACAGGGGGCACAGATACGCAGTATTTT.

This rearrangement joins TRBV27 to TRBJ1-1; D is perhaps TRBD1 (6 bases). Trimming removed 4 bases from V and 1 base from J, with 10 bases in between. Germline-derived CDR1 and CDR2 are MNHEY and SMNVEV (reference sequence). The CDR3 contains 14 residues. CDR3 protein: CASSSPTGNTEAFF. In DNA, the CDR3 is TGTGCCAGCAGTTCTCCGACAGGGAACACTGAAGCTTTCTTT.

The chain couples TRBV5-1 to TRBJ2-5; 10 nucleotides agree with TRBD2. Trimming took 4 bases from V and 3 from J; bases not matched to a gene: 3. There are 14 residues in the CDR3. CDR1 and CDR2 from the germline V gene are SGHRS and YFSETQ. As DNA, the CDR3 is TGCGCCAGCAGCCCTGGACTAGCGGAAGAGACCCAGTACTTC. Residues: CASSPGLAEETQYF. The whole variable domain, remainder taken from reference TRBV5-1 and TRBJ2-5, is KAGVTQTPRYLIKTRGQQVTLSCSPISGHRSVSWYQQTPGQGLQFLFEYFSETQRNKGNFPGRFSGRQFSNSRSEMNVSTLELGDSALYLCASSPGLAEETQYFGPGTRLLVL.

This clone was seen only a few times. The genes are TRBV28 and TRBJ2-4, with TRBD1 identical over 9 bases. V gave up 5 bases and J gave up 0 bases; unmatched junction bases: 5. The germline gives CDR1 MDHEN, CDR2 SYDVKM. The CDR3 is made up of 16 amino acids. The CDR3 sequence: CASSLGTGLAKNIQYF. The CDR3, as DNA: TGTGCCAGCAGTCTCGGGACAGGGCTAGCCAAAAACATTCAGTACTTC.